Following are 5 T cell receptor beta chains from one sample sequenced in a study of blood T cell repertoires in COVID-19. The protocol was immunoSEQ multiplex PCR, while the TCRdb copy is restricted to in-frame clones and leaves out a portion. The table lists some 500,000 clones, roughly 90% of them singletons. The sample comprised PBMCs or T cells enriched from blood (not recorded which). The receptors originated from a woman in her thirties or forties who had recovered from COVID-19.

V usage is TRBV9 and J usage is TRBJ2-1, with D perhaps matching TRBD2 (6 bases). Germline assignment: CDR1 SGDLS and CDR2 YYNGEE. The germline V and J ends were trimmed by 4 bases and 8 bases, with 19 bases remaining between them. The CDR3 covers 15 residues. The chain's CDR3 is CASSRAGGNVDEQFF. The CDR3 region has the DNA TGTGCCAGCAGCCGCGCTGGGGGGAACGTCGATGAGCAGTTCTTC.

The rearrangement links TRBV12-5 to TRBJ2-1, with 7 bases lining up with TRBD2. V lost 0 bases and J lost 3; bases outside the gene matches: 5. CDR1 and CDR2 (germline): LGHNT, FRNRAP. This CDR3 region has 16 residues. CDR3 region: CASGLVVTSFYNEQFF. CDR3 nucleotide sequence: TGTGCTAGTGGTTTGGTAGTGACTAGCTTCTACAATGAGCAGTTCTTC.

The gene calls are TRBV7-8 and TRBJ1-1; D is uncertain. CDR3 length equals 15 residues. Trimming removed 1 base from V and 1 base from J, with 10 bases in between. The germline gives CDR1 SGHVS, CDR2 FQNEAQ. This chain's CDR3 is CASSLVYTENTEAFF. Written as DNA, the CDR3 is TGTGCCAGCAGCTTAGTTTACACCGAGAACACTGAAGCTTTCTTT.

J is TRBJ1-4 and V is TRBV29-1; D uncertain. CDR1 and CDR2 (germline): SQVTM, ANQGSEA. Trimming stripped 4 bases from V and 3 bases from J, with 9 bases between. The CDR3 is 13 amino acids. CDR3 sequence reads: CSVVSPANEKLFF. The CDR3 coding sequence is TGCAGCGTTGTTTCCCCAGCTAATGAAAAACTGTTTTTT.

Notes on this clone: A junction end diverges from the germline sequence, so it may reflect a read error. Written as DNA, the CDR3 is TGTGCCAGCAGTGCCGGGACAGGGCGCTCTTATAGCCATCAGCCCCAGCATTTT. This gives the protein CASSAGTGRSYSHQPQHF. The gene calls are TRBV6-1 and TRBJ1-5; 9 bases match TRBD1. Looked up from germline, CDR1 is MNHNS and CDR2 is SASEGT. This CDR3 is built from 18 residues.